A selection of T cell receptor beta chains follows, all from one sample in a study of T cells after yellow fever vaccination. TCRdb analysed the 5' RACE reads with MiXCR anew, one entry per CDR3 protein. The table includes more than 300,000 distinct CDR3 sequences, around 7.3% detected once. The starting material was PBMCs, obtained 35 to 50 days after the first yellow fever vaccination. Source of these receptors: a man younger than 35 who received the YFV17D yellow fever vaccine. Both conserved end residues are part of each CDR3. A D gene is named only where the DNA matches it firmly. Clone size appears in some rows only: once, few, many, or a class for an expanded clone.

D: NA
J: TRBJ1-2
V: TRBV20-1
size: few
DNA: TGCAGTGCTACACCCGGGACCCTCTATGGCTACACCTTC
CDR3: CSATPGTLYGYTF

D: NA
J: TRBJ1-6
V: TRBV15
size: few
DNA: TGTGCCACCAGCAGAGGACGGATCCTCAGCTCCTATAATTCACCCCTCCACTTT
CDR3: CATSRGRILSSYNSPLHF

D: NA
J: TRBJ1-5
V: TRBV20-1
size: NA
DNA: TGCAGTGCTAGATCTACAGGTTCCCTCAATCAGCCCCAGCATTTT
CDR3: CSARSTGSLNQPQHF

D: NA
J: TRBJ2-1
V: TRBV25-1
size: few
DNA: TGTGCCAGTAGTGACACAATAAGTGGGAATGAGCAGTTCTTC
CDR3: CASSDTISGNEQFF

D: NA
J: TRBJ2-5
V: TRBV20-1
size: few
DNA: TGCAGTGCTTACCCCAGGGGCCAAGAGACCCAGTACTTC
CDR3: CSAYPRGQETQYF

D: NA
J: TRBJ2-2
V: TRBV9
size: NA
DNA: TGTGCCAGCAGCGTCGCGGGACTCTTGAACACCGGGGAGCTGTTTTTT
CDR3: CASSVAGLLNTGELFF

D: NA
J: TRBJ2-7
V: TRBV2
size: NA
DNA: TGTGCCAGCAAACCCGGGGAGGTTGGCGAGCAGTACTTC
CDR3: CASKPGEVGEQYF

D: NA
J: TRBJ2-3
V: TRBV28
size: NA
DNA: TGTGCCAGCAGCCCAGGACCGGACACAGATACGCAGTATTTT
CDR3: CASSPGPDTDTQYF

D: TRBD1
J: TRBJ1-2
V: TRBV29-1
size: many
DNA: TGCAGCTTGGGGACAGACTATGGCTACACCTTC
CDR3: CSLGTDYGYTF

D: TRBD2
J: TRBJ2-2
V: TRBV6-2/TRBV6-3
size: few
DNA: TGTGCCAGCAGCCCCTCAGCGGGGGTGTACACCGGGGAGCTGTTTTTT
CDR3: CASSPSAGVYTGELFF

D: NA
J: TRBJ2-5
V: TRBV3-1
size: many
DNA: TGTGCCAGCAGCCAAGCTGGTGGTGAGACCCAGTACTTC
CDR3: CASSQAGGETQYF

D: NA
J: TRBJ2-3
V: TRBV5-1
size: many
DNA: TGCGCCAGCAGTTCCCCGGGGGCCGATACGCAGTATTTT
CDR3: CASSSPGADTQYF

D: NA
J: TRBJ2-7
V: TRBV4-1
size: few
DNA: TGCGCCAGCAGCCAAGCTGGCGGTGTCGGCTACGAGCAGTACTTC
CDR3: CASSQAGGVGYEQYF

D: NA
J: TRBJ2-3
V: TRBV7-8
size: many
DNA: TGTGCCAGCAGCTTCCCTGGACTCCTAGAAGATACGCAGTATTTT
CDR3: CASSFPGLLEDTQYF

D: NA
J: TRBJ2-1
V: TRBV18
size: few
DNA: TGTGCCAGCTCAGAAGGGTATGGTTACAATGAGCAGTTCTTC
CDR3: CASSEGYGYNEQFF

D: NA
J: TRBJ2-4
V: TRBV7-2
size: few
DNA: TGTGCCAGCAGCTTCGGGGGGCCGCGGGCTGACATTCAGTACTTC
CDR3: CASSFGGPRADIQYF

D: TRBD1
J: TRBJ1-3
V: TRBV23-1
size: few
DNA: TGCGCCAGCAGTCAATCGAAGGACAGGGAGTTTGAAGGAAACACCATATATTTT
CDR3: CASSQSKDREFEGNTIYF

D: TRBD1
J: TRBJ1-4
V: TRBV18
size: many
DNA: TGTGCCAGCTCACCGAGGGGGCAAACTAATGAAAAACTGTTTTTT
CDR3: CASSPRGQTNEKLFF

D: TRBD2
J: TRBJ2-1
V: TRBV3-1
size: NA
DNA: TGTGCCAGCAGCCAAGCAGTGACTAGCGGGGCCGCATACAATGAGCAGTTCTTC
CDR3: CASSQAVTSGAAYNEQFF

D: NA
J: TRBJ1-2
V: TRBV6-5
size: NA
DNA: TGTGCCAGCAGTTACACCCTAGACAGGCCCTGGGTTGGGGGCTACACCTTC
CDR3: CASSYTLDRPWVGGYTF

D: NA
J: TRBJ2-5
V: TRBV11-2
size: few
DNA: TGTGCCAGCAGCTTAGAAAGGTTCGGGCCCCGACTAGGGACCCAGTACTTC
CDR3: CASSLERFGPRLGTQYF

D: NA
J: TRBJ2-5
V: TRBV29-1
size: many
DNA: TGCAGCGTCGCTACAGGGTCAGGAGAGACCCAGTACTTC
CDR3: CSVATGSGETQYF

D: TRBD1
J: TRBJ1-5
V: TRBV5-1
size: many
DNA: TGCGCCAGCAGCCCGACAGGGGCGCAGCCCCAGCATTTT
CDR3: CASSPTGAQPQHF

D: NA
J: TRBJ1-2
V: TRBV20-1
size: few
DNA: TGCAGTGCTAGTCTCGGCGTGGGGTGGAACTATGGCTACACCTTC
CDR3: CSASLGVGWNYGYTF

D: NA
J: TRBJ1-1
V: TRBV30
size: NA
DNA: TGTGCCTGGAGTGTATCGGCATTGACTGAAGCTTTCTTT
CDR3: CAWSVSALTEAFF

D: NA
J: TRBJ2-7
V: TRBV10-3
size: few
DNA: TGTGCCATCAGTGATGGCGGGTCCGAGCAGTACTTC
CDR3: CAISDGGSEQYF

D: NA
J: TRBJ2-3
V: TRBV2
size: NA
DNA: TGTGCCAGCAGTGAGGGGACAACAATTCGCACAGATACGCAGTATTTT
CDR3: CASSEGTTIRTDTQYF

D: NA
J: TRBJ2-6
V: TRBV20-1
size: NA
DNA: TGCAGTGCTAGAGATAGGAAGGACTCTGGGGCCAACGTCCTGACTTTC
CDR3: CSARDRKDSGANVLTF

D: NA
J: TRBJ2-2
V: TRBV3-1
size: NA
DNA: TGTGCCAGCAGCCAAGATTACCGTAACACCGGGGAGCTGTTTTTT
CDR3: CASSQDYRNTGELFF

D: TRBD1
J: TRBJ2-2
V: TRBV5-4
size: many
DNA: TGTGCCAGCAGGGCAGACAGGGGGAACACCGGGGAGCTGTTTTTT
CDR3: CASRADRGNTGELFF

D: NA
J: TRBJ1-2
V: TRBV7-9
size: NA
DNA: TGTGCCAGCAGCGGGACCCAAGACGGTGCTAACTATGGCTACACCTTC
CDR3: CASSGTQDGANYGYTF

D: TRBD2
J: TRBJ2-5
V: TRBV11-2
size: many
DNA: TGTGCCAGCAGCCCAGAACTAGCGGGGAGGGTTCAAGAGACCCAGTACTTC
CDR3: CASSPELAGRVQETQYF